The 9 T cell receptor beta chains given below trace back to one sample, sequenced in a study of blood T cell repertoires in COVID-19. Data came from immunoSEQ multiplex PCR; TCRdb stores just in-frame clones and leaves some out. The repertoire holds 100,000 or so clones, with roughly 92% as singletons. Sample: peripheral blood. These receptors originate from a woman aged 55-70 years with active COVID-19.

V is TRBV2 and J is TRBJ1-2, with TRBD1 matching over 7 bases. The germline gives CDR1 SNHLY, CDR2 FYNNEI. The CDR3 spans 13 residues. With 6 bases clipped from V and 8 bases from J, the junction kept 9 bases outside the gene matches. CDR3 in DNA: TGTGCCAGCAGCGGCGGACAGGCCGGGGGCTACACCTTC. Translating gives CASSGGQAGGYTF.

This chain connects TRBV3-1 (or the pseudogene TRBV3-2) to TRBJ1-2; D call uncertain. The CDR3 runs 16 residues. V lost 5 bases and J lost 8, with 24 bases in between. Germline-derived CDR1 and CDR2 are LGHDT and YNNKEL (reference sequence). The CDR3 DNA reads TGTGCCAGCAGCACCGTGCAGGTCACTGGGCTGTCGGGCTACACCTTC. Residues: CASSTVQVTGLSGYTF.

The chain employs TRBV5-1 and TRBJ1-3; 8 positions match TRBD1. V shed 4 bases, J shed 0 bases, and the junction held 3 bases outside the gene matches. The CDR3 loop spans 15 amino acids. Per the germline V gene, CDR1 is SGHRS and CDR2 is YFSETQ. The CDR3: CASSTGQGSGNTIYF. CDR3 in DNA: TGCGCCAGCAGCACTGGACAGGGCTCTGGAAACACCATATATTTT.

V gene TRBV18 combines with J gene TRBJ1-1; D may be TRBD1 (5 bases). The V gene's germline CDR1 is KGHSH and CDR2 LQKENI. This CDR3 is built from 13 residues. V lost 1 base, J lost 5 bases, and 8 bases lay in between. In DNA form, the CDR3 reads TGTGCCAGCTCACCACAGGGGAGGACTGAAGCTTTCTTT. Its translation: CASSPQGRTEAFF.

In its sample, this clone was seen once. Mismatch with germline at one junction end may stem from a read error. This chain connects TRBV19 to TRBJ2-3; 13 bases map to TRBD2. In germline, CDR1 is LNHDA, CDR2 SQIVND (reference sequence). The CDR3 extends over 16 amino acids. CDR3 nucleotides: TGTGCCGGTAGTCTCGGACTAGCGGGGGTGACAGATACGCAGTATTTT. This translates into CAGSLGLAGVTDTQYF.

This chain links TRBV12-3 or TRBV12-4 with TRBJ1-3; D remains unclear. CDR3 size: 11 residues. The germline V and J ends were trimmed by 7 bases and 7 bases, with 8 bases remaining between them. In DNA, the CDR3 is TGTGCCAGCACCCCTGCGAACACCATATATTTT. It codes for CASTPANTIYF.

The chain carries TRBV19 and TRBJ1-5; possibly TRBD1 for D (5 bases). The CDR3 covers 15 residues. CDR1 LNHDA and CDR2 SQIVND come from the germline V gene (reference sequence). Trimming removed 2 bases from V and 2 bases from J, with 10 bases in between. The CDR3 spells CASSITQGGNQPQHF. The CDR3 nucleotides are TGTGCCAGTAGTATAACGCAGGGTGGCAATCAGCCCCAGCATTTT.

J is TRBJ1-2 and V is TRBV29-1, with D perhaps matching TRBD1 (6 bases). V gave up 4 bases and J gave up 4 bases, with 10 bases separating them. The CDR3 consists of 12 residues. Germline V gene sequence: CDR1 SQVTM, CDR2 ANQGSEA. The DNA for the CDR3 is TGCAGCGTTGGACAGGAGAGCTATGGCTACACCTTC. Amino acids: CSVGQESYGYTF. Full variable domain (outside the CDR3, taken from reference TRBV29-1 and TRBJ1-2): SAVISQKPSRDICQRGTSLTIQCQVDSQVTMMFWYRQQPGQSLTLIATANQGSEATYESGFVIDKFPISRPNLTFSTLTVSNMSPEDSSIYLCSVGQESYGYTFGSGTRLTVV.

A word on this clone: The conserved phenylalanine or tryptophan is not found at the CDR3 terminus, so this likely reflects a read error. The chain carries TRBV5-1 and TRBJ1-1; TRBD1 agrees at 8 bases. Germline CDR1 reads SGHRS; CDR2 reads YFSETQ. V was clipped by 0 bases and J by 5 bases; unmatched bases: 6. The CDR3 spans 15 residues. CDR3 residues: CASSLEQGVGTEAFL. The DNA of the CDR3 is TGCGCCAGCAGCTTGGAACAGGGGGTAGGAACTGAAGCTTTCCTT.